Presented here are 26 T cell receptor beta chains from one specimen sequenced in a study of T cells in Graves' hyperthyroidism and ophthalmopathy. Amplification yielded TCR beta CDR3 regions, with RNA transcripts as the source. HTBI primers were employed in a first-round RT-PCR of the TCR CDR3. One entry per CDR3 protein, called by TCRdb with MiXCR from the multiplex PCR reads. The profile covers 550,000 to 700,000 distinct CDR3 sequences, with just over 45% appearing a single time and around a fifth taken by the ten largest. The sample was peripheral blood or thyroid tissue (not recorded which). The receptor source for this set is an adult woman with Graves' disease, either hyperthyroidism or ophthalmopathy (not recorded which).

This clonotype was counted ten times or more. This sequence joins TRBV5-8 and TRBJ2-5; 9 bases align to TRBD2. Trimming removed 4 bases from V and 3 bases from J; junction bases left unmatched: 10. The CDR3 runs to 16 residues. CDR1 is SGHTS and CDR2 is YDEGEE in the germline V gene. The CDR3 spells CASSLGTSRLEETQYF. The CDR3 coding sequence is TGTGCCAGCAGCCTGGGGACTAGCCGACTCGAAGAGACCCAGTACTTC.

This chain uses TRBV12-3 or TRBV12-4 with TRBJ1-2; 8 positions agree with TRBD1. The CDR3 has 13 residues. With 8 bases clipped from V and 8 bases from J, the junction kept 10 bases outside the gene matches. The CDR3 reads CASLLRQGRGYTF. CDR3 bases: TGTGCCAGCCTACTGAGACAGGGGAGAGGCTACACCTTC.

This clonotype was seen ten or more times. The chain combines TRBV10-2 with TRBJ2-7, with D unresolved. The CDR3 spans 14 residues. Per germline, CDR1 WSHSY and CDR2 SAAADI. Trimming cost V 3 bases and J 6 bases, with 15 bases left between them. The CDR3 DNA reads TGCGCCAGCAGTGAAAGGTCGGGTGGGTCCGAGCAGTACTTC. Protein: CASSERSGGSEQYF.

This clonotype was seen many times. The J gene is TRBJ2-5, the V gene TRBV2; 7 bases agree with TRBD1. Per germline, CDR1 SNHLY and CDR2 FYNNEI. The CDR3 consists of 14 residues. J was trimmed by 1 base and V by 8 bases; bases with no gene match: 7. Written as DNA, the CDR3 is TGTGCCAGCCAGATTGGGACAGCCCAAGAGACCCAGTACTTC. Amino acids: CASQIGTAQETQYF.

As to this clonotype: At one of its ends the junction is not consistent with the germline gene, which may arise from a read error. The V and J genes are TRBV7-4 and TRBJ2-7; 7 bases agree with TRBD1. The germline gives CDR1 SGHVT, CDR2 SQSDAQ. The CDR3 spans 15 residues. CDR3 amino acids: CASSFLLTGRREQCF. CDR3 DNA: TGTGCCAGCAGCTTCCTCTTGACAGGGCGGCGCGAGCAGTGCTTC. Full variable domain (rest looked up from reference TRBV7-4 and TRBJ2-7): GAGVSQSPRYKVAKRGRDVALRCDSISGHVTLYWYRQTLGQGSEVLTYSQSDAQRDKSGRPSGRFSAERPERSVSTLKIQRTEQGDSAVYLCASSFLLTGRREQCFGPGTRLTVT.

This clonotype was seen a handful of times. The junction departs from germline at one end; a sequencing error may be responsible. The rearrangement links TRBV5-8 to TRBJ2-5, with D possibly TRBD2 on 6 matching bases. Germline V lookup: CDR1 SGHTS, CDR2 YDEGEE. There are 13 residues in the CDR3. The DNA of the CDR3 is TGTGCCAGCAGCCTGGGGGGAGGAGAGGCCCAGTACTTC. Its translation is CASSLGGGEAQYF.

This clonotype was recorded many times. A single base separates this from a much larger clone, so it may be a read error. This chain links TRBV4-2 with TRBJ2-7, with 9 bases matching TRBD1. This CDR3 spans 17 amino acids. Per the germline V gene, CDR1 is LGHNA and CDR2 is YNFKEQ. Written as DNA, the CDR3 is TGTGCCAGCAACCAAGAGGCCGATTGGGACAGGGCTTACGAGCAGTACTTC. Protein: CASNQEADWDRAYEQYF.

The gene calls are TRBV20-1 and TRBJ1-4, with 9 bases lining up with TRBD1. The CDR3 has 18 amino acids. Germline loops: CDR1 DFQATT, CDR2 SNEGSKA (reference sequence). Germline trimming cut 6 bases from V and 0 bases from J; bases unmatched to any gene: 14. In DNA, the CDR3 is TGCAGTGCCTACAACCGCCGGGACAGGGCTTCAACTAATGAAAAACTGTTTTTT. Translation: CSAYNRRDRASTNEKLFF.

The chain is built from TRBV6-1 and TRBJ1-2; possible D gene TRBD1, 5 bases. The CDR3 contains 16 residues. Germline V gene sequence: CDR1 MNHNS, CDR2 SASEGT. With 4 bases removed from V and 3 bases from J, the gap between germline ends came to 18 bases. As DNA, the CDR3 is TGTGCCAGCAGTGCGTATAGGGGCAGAACAGACTATGGCTACACCTTC. Translation gives CASSAYRGRTDYGYTF.

The chain couples TRBV10-3 to TRBJ2-2; possible D gene TRBD2, 7 bases. The CDR3 runs to 15 residues. CDR1 and CDR2 (germline): ENHRY, SYGVKD. V dropped 1 base and J dropped 4 bases, with 10 bases sitting between them. The CDR3 reads CAISEWGGGTGELFF. DNA of the CDR3: TGTGCCATCAGTGAGTGGGGAGGGGGCACCGGGGAGCTGTTTTTT.

The J gene is TRBJ1-5, the V gene TRBV2, with D hard to call. Germline lookup yields CDR1 SNHLY and CDR2 FYNNEI. The CDR3 loop spans 13 amino acids. The V end was cut by 3 bases, the J end by 6 bases, with 9 bases between. The CDR3 is CASSDTVGQPQHF. CDR3 in DNA: TGTGCCAGCAGTGACACCGTAGGTCAGCCCCAGCATTTT.

The chain uses TRBV29-1 and TRBJ1-4; a possible D gene is TRBD1 (5 bases). The germline V gene has CDR1 SQVTM and CDR2 ANQGSEA. V was trimmed by 6 bases and J by 1 base, leaving 9 bases between them. The CDR3 covers 13 residues. The DNA for the CDR3 is TGCAGCGTCGCTGGGGGAACTAATGAAAAACTGTTTTTT. Translating gives CSVAGGTNEKLFF.

This clonotype has a handful of counts. This chain joins TRBV2 and TRBJ1-6, with D possibly being TRBD1 (6 bases). The germline gives CDR1 SNHLY, CDR2 FYNNEI. The CDR3 runs 14 residues. Trimming left V 8 bases short and J 6 bases short, with 14 bases between. The CDR3 region is CASYWTAANSPLHF. The DNA for the CDR3 is TGTGCCAGCTACTGGACAGCAGCTAATTCACCCCTCCACTTT. The entire variable domain, with the rest obtained from reference TRBV2 and TRBJ1-6, is as follows: EPEVTQTPSHQVTQMGQEVILRCVPISNHLYFYWYRQILGQKVEFLVSFYNNEISEKSEIFDDQFSVERPDGSNFTLKIRSTKLEDSAMYFCASYWTAANSPLHFGNGTRLTVT.

This chain connects TRBV7-9 to TRBJ1-1; 8 bases line up with TRBD1. V dropped 5 bases and J dropped 11; count of bases not matched to a gene: 16. Germline CDR1 reads SEHNR; CDR2 reads FQNEAQ (reference sequence). CDR3 size: 15 residues. CDR3 loop: CASSDHTSGTGSAFF. Here the CDR3 DNA reads TGTGCCAGCAGCGATCATACTAGCGGGACAGGCTCCGCTTTCTTT. Filled out from reference TRBV7-9 and TRBJ1-1, the complete variable domain reads DTGVSQNPRHKITKRGQNVTFRCDPISEHNRLYWYRQTLGQGPEFLTYFQNEAQLEKSRLLSDRFSAERPKGSFSTLEIQRTEQGDSAMYLCASSDHTSGTGSAFFGQGTRLTVV.

In this sample, this clonotype turned up many times. V gene TRBV6-6 combines with J gene TRBJ1-2; a possible D gene is TRBD1 (5 bases). CDR1 and CDR2 (germline): MNHNY, SVGAGI (reference sequence). The CDR3 sequence is 15 residues long. Trimming took off 8 bases at V and 8 bases at J, with 24 bases between the two ends. The CDR3 nucleotides are TGTGCCAGCCGATTATCTGGACACGCCGGGTGGGGCTACACCTTC. It translates to CASRLSGHAGWGYTF.

This clonotype was found a few times. The chain uses TRBV27 and TRBJ1-2; 8 bases are a match to TRBD1. V shed 5 bases, J shed 4 bases, and the junction held 12 bases outside the gene matches. This CDR3 is 16 amino acids long. Germline loops: CDR1 MNHEY, CDR2 SMNVEV (reference sequence). In DNA form, the CDR3 reads TGTGCCAGCAGTCTAACCGGGACAGGTAGTTTCTATGGCTACACCTTC. As protein: CASSLTGTGSFYGYTF.

V usage is TRBV5-1 and J usage is TRBJ2-2; TRBD2 matches at 11 bases. The V gene end was trimmed by 6 bases and the J gene end by 4 bases; junction bases not matched to a gene: 5. Germline CDR1 and CDR2: SGHRS and YFSETQ. There are 15 residues in the CDR3. CDR3 DNA: TGCGCCAGCAATGAGGGGACTAGCGGCACCGGGGAGCTGTTTTTT. It encodes CASNEGTSGTGELFF.

The chain links TRBV5-1 to TRBJ1-2; unclear D gene. Trimming pared 0 bases from V and 2 bases from J, leaving 8 bases between. Germline CDR1 SGHRS, CDR2 YFSETQ. The CDR3 contains 14 residues. CDR3: CASSLVGENYGYTF. The CDR3 DNA follows: TGCGCCAGCAGCTTGGTAGGAGAGAACTATGGCTACACCTTC. The variable domain in full, with the rest retrieved from reference TRBV5-1 and TRBJ1-2, is KAGVTQTPRYLIKTRGQQVTLSCSPISGHRSVSWYQQTPGQGLQFLFEYFSETQRNKGNFPGRFSGRQFSNSRSEMNVSTLELGDSALYLCASSLVGENYGYTFGSGTRLTVV.

The chain employs TRBV7-2 and TRBJ1-6, with 7 positions matching TRBD1. This CDR3 region has 15 residues. Germline loops: CDR1 SGHTA, CDR2 FQGNSA. The V gene end was trimmed by 8 bases and the J gene end by 3 bases; junction bases not matched to a gene: 7. This CDR3 is CASGEGTVYNSPLHF. Written as DNA, the CDR3 is TGTGCCAGCGGGGAAGGGACAGTCTATAATTCACCCCTCCACTTT.

Notes on this clonotype: A much larger clone differs from this one at a single base, so this may be a read error. The chain uses TRBV10-3 and TRBJ1-5; D not certain. Trimming pared 3 bases from V and 5 bases from J, leaving 11 bases between. This CDR3 has 14 residues. In germline, CDR1 is ENHRY, CDR2 SYGVKD. CDR3 nucleotides: TGTGCCATCAGTGAAGTTTCCCTTTATCAGCCCCAGCATTTT. Translation: CAISEVSLYQPQHF.

The chain joins TRBV7-9 to TRBJ1-2; no definite D call. CDR1 and CDR2 (germline): SEHNR, FQNEAQ (reference sequence). Trimming pared 1 base from V and 2 bases from J, leaving 8 bases between. CDR3 length equals 14 residues. CDR3 loop: CASSLGRMNYGYTF. The CDR3 DNA reads TGTGCCAGCAGCTTAGGACGGATGAACTATGGCTACACCTTC.

This clonotype was seen more than once but under ten times. A much larger clonotype is one base distant, so this may be a read error. The CDR3 DNA reads TGTACCAGCAGTTCGTATAACGAGCAGTACTTC. Protein: CTSSSYNEQYF. V and J are TRBV27 and TRBJ2-7, with D unclear. The germline V gene has CDR1 MNHEY and CDR2 SMNVEV (reference sequence). The CDR3 sequence is 11 residues long.

In the case of this clonotype: At one of its ends the junction is not consistent with the germline gene, which may arise from a read error. The V gene is TRBV10-3, the J gene TRBJ2-6; possibly TRBD1 for D (6 bases). In germline, CDR1 is ENHRY, CDR2 SYGVKD. The CDR3 runs to 13 residues. The CDR3 is CAISASGTRRPYF. As DNA, the CDR3 is TGTGCCATCAGTGCTTCCGGGACACGCCGTCCTTACTTC.

This clonotype has just a few counts. The V call is TRBV14, the J call TRBJ1-4; D not resolved. Trimming shortened V by 2 bases and J by 8 bases, and 9 bases separated the two germline ends. The germline V gene encodes CDR1 SGHDN and CDR2 FVKESK. This CDR3 is built from 13 residues. The CDR3 loop is CASSQRIREKLFF. The CDR3 bases are TGTGCCAGCAGCCAACGGATACGAGAAAAACTGTTTTTT.

This sequence joins TRBV20-1 and TRBJ2-3; TRBD2 agrees at 7 bases. The CDR3 is 14 residues long. Trimming took 3 bases from V and 2 from J; bases not matched to a gene: 5. Germline V lookup: CDR1 DFQATT, CDR2 SNEGSKA (reference sequence). This CDR3 is CSASVSGNTDTQYF. In DNA form, the CDR3 reads TGCAGTGCTAGTGTCAGCGGGAACACAGATACGCAGTATTTT.

There are many counts of this clonotype. V usage is TRBV28 and J usage is TRBJ2-7; D not resolved. CDR1 MDHEN and CDR2 SYDVKM come from the germline V gene. The V gene lost 7 bases and the J gene lost 4 bases, with 8 bases spanning the gap. The CDR3 contains 11 residues. Here the CDR3 DNA reads TGTGCCAGCACGAACGCATACGAGCAGTACTTC. Translation gives CASTNAYEQYF.